The entry below gives a single T cell receptor beta chain sequence along with its context. CDR3 length equals 19 residues. The trim removed 2 bases at V and 4 bases at J, leaving 16 bases unmatched. Per germline, CDR1 ENHRY and CDR2 SYGVKD. The source of the sample is a study of blood T cell repertoires in COVID-19. Study as a whole: From the United States, Italy and Spain came samples of acute and convalescent COVID-19. From T cells, B-cell-depleted T cells, or PBMCs came the material, which was cDNA or gDNA.

In the authors' methods: Reference gene primer amplification gave nucleated cell count estimates. Profiling relied on immunoSEQ multiplex PCR, and the TCRdb table lists in-frame clones only, not all of them. V, J and clone size are those of that table, while D and trimming were read from the DNA. This sample has about 220,000 clones, with 75% to 85% found just once. Seattle participants joined during active infection and were tracked over time. The chain employs TRBV10-3 and TRBJ1-2; TRBD1 agrees at 10 bases. The receptor's source is a woman in her 70s with COVID-19, enrolled during active disease. Sequencing input: peripheral blood. CDR3 sequence (DNA): TGTGCCATCAGTGAGCTACACCCCGGGACAGGGGCTATCTTCTATGGCTACACCTTC. Protein product: CAISELHPGTGAIFYGYTF.